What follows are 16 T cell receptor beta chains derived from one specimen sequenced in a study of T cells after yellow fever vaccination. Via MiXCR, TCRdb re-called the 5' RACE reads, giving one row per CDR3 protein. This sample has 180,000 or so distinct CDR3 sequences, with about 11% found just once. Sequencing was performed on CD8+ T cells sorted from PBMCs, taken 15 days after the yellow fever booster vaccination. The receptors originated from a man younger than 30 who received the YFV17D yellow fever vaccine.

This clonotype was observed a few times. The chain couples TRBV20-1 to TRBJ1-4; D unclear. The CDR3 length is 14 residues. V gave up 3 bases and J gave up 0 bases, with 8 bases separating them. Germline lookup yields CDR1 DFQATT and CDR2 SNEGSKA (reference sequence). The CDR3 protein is CSASSSATNEKLFF. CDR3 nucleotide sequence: TGCAGTGCTAGTTCCTCCGCAACTAATGAAAAACTGTTTTTT.

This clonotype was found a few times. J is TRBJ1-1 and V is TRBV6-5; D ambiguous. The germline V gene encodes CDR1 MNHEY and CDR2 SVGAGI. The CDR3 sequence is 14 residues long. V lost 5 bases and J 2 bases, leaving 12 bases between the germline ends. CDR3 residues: CASSSRTVNTEAFF. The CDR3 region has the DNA TGTGCCAGCAGTAGTAGGACGGTTAACACTGAAGCTTTCTTT.

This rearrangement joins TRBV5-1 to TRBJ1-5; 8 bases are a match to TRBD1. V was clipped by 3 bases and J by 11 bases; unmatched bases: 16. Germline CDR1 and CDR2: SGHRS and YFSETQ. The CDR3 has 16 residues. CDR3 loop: CASSSTGGGVQSAQHF. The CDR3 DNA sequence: TGCGCCAGCAGCTCAACAGGGGGAGGGGTACAATCAGCCCAGCATTTT.

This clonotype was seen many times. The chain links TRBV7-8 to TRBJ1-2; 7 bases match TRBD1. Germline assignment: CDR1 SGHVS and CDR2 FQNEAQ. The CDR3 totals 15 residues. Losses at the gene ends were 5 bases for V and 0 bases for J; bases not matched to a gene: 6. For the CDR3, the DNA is TGTGCCAGCAGCCCTATGGGACAGACTAACTATGGCTACACCTTC. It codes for CASSPMGQTNYGYTF.

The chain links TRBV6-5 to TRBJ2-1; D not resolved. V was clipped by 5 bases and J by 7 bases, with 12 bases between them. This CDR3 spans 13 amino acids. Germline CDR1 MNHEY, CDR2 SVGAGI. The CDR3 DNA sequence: TGTGCCAGCAGTCCCCTATTTCGAAATGAGCAGTTCTTC. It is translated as CASSPLFRNEQFF.

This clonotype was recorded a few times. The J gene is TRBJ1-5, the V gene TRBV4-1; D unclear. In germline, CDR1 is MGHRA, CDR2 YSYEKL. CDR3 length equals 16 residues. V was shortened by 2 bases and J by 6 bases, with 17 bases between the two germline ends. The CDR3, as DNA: TGCGCCAGCAGCCAAACCACGACACGGTCAACTCAGCCCCAGCATTTT. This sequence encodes CASSQTTTRSTQPQHF.

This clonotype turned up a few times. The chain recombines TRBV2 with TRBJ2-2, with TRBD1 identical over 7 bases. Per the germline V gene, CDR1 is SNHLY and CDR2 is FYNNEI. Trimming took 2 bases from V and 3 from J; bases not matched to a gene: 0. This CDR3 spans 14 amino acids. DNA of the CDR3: TGTGCCAGCAGTGAACAGGGGGACACCGGGGAGCTGTTTTTT. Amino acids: CASSEQGDTGELFF.

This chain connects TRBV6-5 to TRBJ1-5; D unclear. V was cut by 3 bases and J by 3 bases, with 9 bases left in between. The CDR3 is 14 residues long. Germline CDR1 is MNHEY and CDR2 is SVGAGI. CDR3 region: CASSYQGPNQPQHF. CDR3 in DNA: TGTGCCAGCAGTTATCAAGGCCCCAATCAGCCCCAGCATTTT.

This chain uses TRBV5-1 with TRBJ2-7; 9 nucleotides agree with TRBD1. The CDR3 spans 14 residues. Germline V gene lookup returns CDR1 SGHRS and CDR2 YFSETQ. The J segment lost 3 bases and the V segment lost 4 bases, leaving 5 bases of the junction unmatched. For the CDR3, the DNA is TGCGCCAGCAGCGGGGGACAGGGTGGCTACGAGCAGTACTTC. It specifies CASSGGQGGYEQYF.

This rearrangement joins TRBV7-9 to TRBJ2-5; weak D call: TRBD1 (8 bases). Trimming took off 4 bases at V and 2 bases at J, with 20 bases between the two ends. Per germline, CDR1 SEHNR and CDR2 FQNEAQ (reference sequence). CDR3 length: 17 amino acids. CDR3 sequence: CASSSRSGGGGQETQYF. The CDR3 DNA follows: TGTGCCAGCAGCTCGAGATCAGGGGGCGGGGGACAAGAGACCCAGTACTTC. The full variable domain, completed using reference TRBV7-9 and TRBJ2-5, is DTGVSQNPRHKITKRGQNVTFRCDPISEHNRLYWYRQTLGQGPEFLTYFQNEAQLEKSRLLSDRFSAERPKGSFSTLEIQRTEQGDSAMYLCASSSRSGGGGQETQYFGPGTRLLVL.

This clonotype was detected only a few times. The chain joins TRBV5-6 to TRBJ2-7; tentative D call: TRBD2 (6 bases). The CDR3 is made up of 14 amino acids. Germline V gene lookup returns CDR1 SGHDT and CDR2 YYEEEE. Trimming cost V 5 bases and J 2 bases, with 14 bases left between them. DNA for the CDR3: TGTGCCAGCAGTAGAGTCGGGGGTCCCTACGAGCAGTACTTC. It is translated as CASSRVGGPYEQYF.

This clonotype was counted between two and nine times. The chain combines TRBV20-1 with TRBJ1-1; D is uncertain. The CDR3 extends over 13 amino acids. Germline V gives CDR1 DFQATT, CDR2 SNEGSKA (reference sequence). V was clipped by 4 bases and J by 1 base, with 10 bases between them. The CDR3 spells CSATSAANTEAFF. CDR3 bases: TGCAGTGCTACCTCCGCAGCGAACACTGAAGCTTTCTTT.

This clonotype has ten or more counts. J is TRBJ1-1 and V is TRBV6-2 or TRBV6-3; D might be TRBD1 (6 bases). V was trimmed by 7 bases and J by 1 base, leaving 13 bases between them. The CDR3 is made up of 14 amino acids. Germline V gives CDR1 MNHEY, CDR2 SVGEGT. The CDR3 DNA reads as TGTGCCAGCACTCGGGACACCCCGAACACTGAAGCTTTCTTT. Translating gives CASTRDTPNTEAFF.

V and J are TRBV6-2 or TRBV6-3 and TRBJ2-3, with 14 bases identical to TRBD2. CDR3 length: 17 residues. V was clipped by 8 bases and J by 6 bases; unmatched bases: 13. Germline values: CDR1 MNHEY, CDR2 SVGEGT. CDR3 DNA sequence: TGTGCCAGCTCTCCTCCGGGACTAGCGGGGGCCCTCGATACGCAGTATTTT. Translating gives CASSPPGLAGALDTQYF.

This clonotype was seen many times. The CDR3 here is CASSSINEQFF. The CDR3 DNA reads TGTGCCAGCAGTTCGATAAACGAGCAGTTCTTC. This chain uses TRBV12-3 or TRBV12-4 with TRBJ2-1; D not resolved. Trimming removed 4 bases at V and 10 bases at J, with 8 bases between. The CDR3 runs 11 residues.

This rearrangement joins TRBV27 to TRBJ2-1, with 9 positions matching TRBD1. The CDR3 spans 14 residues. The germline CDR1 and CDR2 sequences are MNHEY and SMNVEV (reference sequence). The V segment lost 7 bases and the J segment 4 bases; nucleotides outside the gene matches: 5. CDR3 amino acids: CASNPQGAYNEQFF. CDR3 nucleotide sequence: TGTGCCAGCAACCCACAGGGGGCTTACAATGAGCAGTTCTTC.